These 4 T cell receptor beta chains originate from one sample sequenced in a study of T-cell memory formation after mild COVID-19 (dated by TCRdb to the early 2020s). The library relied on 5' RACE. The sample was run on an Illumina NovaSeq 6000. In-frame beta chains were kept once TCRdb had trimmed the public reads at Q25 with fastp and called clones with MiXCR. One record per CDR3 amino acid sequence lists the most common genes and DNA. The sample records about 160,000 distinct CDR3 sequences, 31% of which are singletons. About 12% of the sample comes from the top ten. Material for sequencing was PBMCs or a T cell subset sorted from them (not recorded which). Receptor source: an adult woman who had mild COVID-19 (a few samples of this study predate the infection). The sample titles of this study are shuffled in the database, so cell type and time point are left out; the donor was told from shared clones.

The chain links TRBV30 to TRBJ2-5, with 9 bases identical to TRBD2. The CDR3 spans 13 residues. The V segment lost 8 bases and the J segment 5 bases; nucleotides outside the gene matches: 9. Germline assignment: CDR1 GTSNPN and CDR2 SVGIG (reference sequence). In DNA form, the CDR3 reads TGTGCCAGCAGCTGGGGACTAGCTGAGACCCAGTACTTC. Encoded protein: CASSWGLAETQYF.

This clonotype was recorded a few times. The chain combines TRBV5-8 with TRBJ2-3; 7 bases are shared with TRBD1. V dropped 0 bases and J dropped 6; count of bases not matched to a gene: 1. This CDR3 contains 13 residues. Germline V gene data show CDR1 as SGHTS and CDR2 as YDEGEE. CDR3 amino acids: CASSLEGADTQYF. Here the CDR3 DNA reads TGTGCCAGCAGCTTGGAGGGGGCTGATACGCAGTATTTT.

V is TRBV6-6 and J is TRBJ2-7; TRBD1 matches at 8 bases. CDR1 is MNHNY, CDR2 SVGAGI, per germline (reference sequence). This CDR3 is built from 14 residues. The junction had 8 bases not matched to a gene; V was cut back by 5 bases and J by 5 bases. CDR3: CASSTPDRVDEQYF. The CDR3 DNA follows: TGTGCCAGCAGTACCCCGGACAGGGTAGACGAGCAGTACTTC.

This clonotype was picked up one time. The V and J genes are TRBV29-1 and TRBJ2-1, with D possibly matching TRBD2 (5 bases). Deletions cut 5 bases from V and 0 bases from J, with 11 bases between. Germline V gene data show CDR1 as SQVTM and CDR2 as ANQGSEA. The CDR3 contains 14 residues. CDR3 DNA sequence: TGCAGCGTTACGGGGTCGAGCTCCTACAATGAGCAGTTCTTC. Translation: CSVTGSSSYNEQFF.